Below, one T cell receptor beta chain is given with its context. No antigen is known for it. Per the germline V gene, CDR1 is SGHDN and CDR2 is FVKESK. The V end was cut by 1 base, the J end by 14 bases, with 12 bases between. This CDR3 region has 12 residues. This sample was taken from a study of shared clonotypes between healthy human individuals. Study-level points and caveats: An expected dependence of interdonor clonotype sharing on sequencing depth was noted. Relative to their counterparts shared across all four donors, non-shared clonotypes exhibited diminished generation probabilities. With few donors, the genetic and exposure-history diversity represented was limited.

The donors, all of them Caucasian adults, lived in Nashville, Tennessee. Profiling relied on immunoSEQ multiplex PCR, and the TCRdb table lists in-frame clones only, not all of them. Of 2 million to 2.5 million clones listed, 80% to 95% are singletons. The chain links TRBV14 to TRBJ2-1, with D perhaps matching TRBD1 or TRBD2 (5 bases each). The specimen was naive CD4+ T cells from PBMCs. The subset denotes: CD45RA+ positively selected. This receptor was taken from a man younger than 35 in good health. Some clones in this sample may be carry-over from other donors' samples. The chain's CDR3 is CASSQVRGLEFF. CDR3 nucleotide sequence: TGTGCCAGCAGCCAAGTCCGGGGCTTGGAGTTCTTC.